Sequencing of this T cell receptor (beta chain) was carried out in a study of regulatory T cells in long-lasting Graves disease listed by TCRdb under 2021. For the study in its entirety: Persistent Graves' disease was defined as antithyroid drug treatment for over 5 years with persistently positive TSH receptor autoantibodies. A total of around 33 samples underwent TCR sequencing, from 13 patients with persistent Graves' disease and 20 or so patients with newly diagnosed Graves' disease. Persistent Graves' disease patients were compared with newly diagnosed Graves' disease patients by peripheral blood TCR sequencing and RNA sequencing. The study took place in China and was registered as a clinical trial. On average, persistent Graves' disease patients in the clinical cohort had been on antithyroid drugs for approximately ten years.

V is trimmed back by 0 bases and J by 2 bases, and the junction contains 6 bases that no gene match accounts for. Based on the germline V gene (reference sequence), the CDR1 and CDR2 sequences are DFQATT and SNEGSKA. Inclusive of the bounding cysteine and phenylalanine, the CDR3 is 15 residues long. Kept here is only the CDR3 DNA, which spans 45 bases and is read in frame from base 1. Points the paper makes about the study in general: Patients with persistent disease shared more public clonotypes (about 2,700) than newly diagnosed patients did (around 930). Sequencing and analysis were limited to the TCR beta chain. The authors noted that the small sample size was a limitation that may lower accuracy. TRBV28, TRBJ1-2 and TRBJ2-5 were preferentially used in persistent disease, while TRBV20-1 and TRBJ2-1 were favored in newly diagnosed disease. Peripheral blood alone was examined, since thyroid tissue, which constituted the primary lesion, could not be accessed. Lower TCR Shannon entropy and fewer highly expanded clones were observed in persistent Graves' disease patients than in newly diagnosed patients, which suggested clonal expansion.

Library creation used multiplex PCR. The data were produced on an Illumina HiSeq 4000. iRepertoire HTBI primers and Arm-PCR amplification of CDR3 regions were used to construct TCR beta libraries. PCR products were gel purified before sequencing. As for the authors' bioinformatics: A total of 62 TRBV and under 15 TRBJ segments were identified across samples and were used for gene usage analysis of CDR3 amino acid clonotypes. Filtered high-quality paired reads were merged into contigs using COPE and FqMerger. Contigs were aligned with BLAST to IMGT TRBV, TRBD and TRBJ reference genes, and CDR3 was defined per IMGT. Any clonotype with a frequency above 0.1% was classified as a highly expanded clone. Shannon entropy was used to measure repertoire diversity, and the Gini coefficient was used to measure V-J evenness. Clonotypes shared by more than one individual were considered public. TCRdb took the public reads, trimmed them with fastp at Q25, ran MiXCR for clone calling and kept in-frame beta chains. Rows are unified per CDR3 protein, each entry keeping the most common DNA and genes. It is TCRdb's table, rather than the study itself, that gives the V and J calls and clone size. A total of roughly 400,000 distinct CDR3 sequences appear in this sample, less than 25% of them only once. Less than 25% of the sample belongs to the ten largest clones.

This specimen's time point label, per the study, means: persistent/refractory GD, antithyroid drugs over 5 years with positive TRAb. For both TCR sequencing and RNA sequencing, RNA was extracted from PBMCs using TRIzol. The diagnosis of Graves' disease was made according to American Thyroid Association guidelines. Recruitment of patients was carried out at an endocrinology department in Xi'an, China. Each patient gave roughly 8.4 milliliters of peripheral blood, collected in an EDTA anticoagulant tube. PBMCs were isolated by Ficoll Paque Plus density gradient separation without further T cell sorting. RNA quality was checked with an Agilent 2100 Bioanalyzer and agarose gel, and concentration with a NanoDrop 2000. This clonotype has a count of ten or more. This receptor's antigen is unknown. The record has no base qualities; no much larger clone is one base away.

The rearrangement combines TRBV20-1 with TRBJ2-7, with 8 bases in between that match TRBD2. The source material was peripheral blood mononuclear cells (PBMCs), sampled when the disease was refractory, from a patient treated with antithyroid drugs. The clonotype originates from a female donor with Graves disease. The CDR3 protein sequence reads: CSARDPAGVAYEQYF. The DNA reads TGCAGTGCTAGAGATCCAGCGGGAGTAGCCTACGAGCAGTACTTC.